This passage covers 20 T cell receptor beta chains from one sample sequenced in a study of T cell responses to AZD1222 COVID-19 vaccine. Here immunoSEQ multiplex PCR was the method, and the copy in TCRdb shows in-frame clones only, minus some. Of about 67,000 clones listed, around 84% are singletons. Sequences were derived from peripheral blood, sampled on day 0 of AZD1222 vaccination. The receptors were sampled from an adult in good health.

The V gene is TRBV2, the J gene TRBJ2-3; D is perhaps TRBD2 (5 bases). This CDR3 comprises 12 residues. The ends were cut back, 6 bases at V and 4 bases at J, with 8 bases in the middle. The V gene's germline CDR1 is SNHLY and CDR2 FYNNEI. CDR3 bases: TGTGCCAGCAGGCTAGCACCAGATACGCAGTATTTT. Its protein is CASRLAPDTQYF.

V gene TRBV18 combines with J gene TRBJ1-3; no reliable D call. Germline values: CDR1 KGHSH, CDR2 LQKENI. V lost 2 bases and J 0 bases, leaving 11 bases between the germline ends. The CDR3 covers 16 residues. For the CDR3, the DNA is TGTGCCAGCTCACCATTAGAGCGCGGCTCTGGAAACACCATATATTTT. Protein sequence: CASSPLERGSGNTIYF.

V gene TRBV19 combines with J gene TRBJ2-3; the match to TRBD2 covers 13 bases. This CDR3 contains 20 residues. Germline V gene data show CDR1 as LNHDA and CDR2 as SQIVND (reference sequence). V was pared by 0 bases and J by 2 bases, with 11 bases of the junction left unmatched. CDR3 residues: CASSIEPHTGLAGPTDTQYF. The CDR3 DNA is TGTGCCAGTAGTATAGAGCCCCACACGGGACTAGCGGGACCCACAGATACGCAGTATTTT.

The gene calls are TRBV19 and TRBJ1-2; no firm D call. This CDR3 is 14 amino acids long. From germline, CDR1 is LNHDA and CDR2 SQIVND (reference sequence). V was shortened by 6 bases and J by 5 bases, with 16 bases between the two germline ends. CDR3 DNA sequence: TGTGCCAGTAGAGCTTTGTCGGTCATATATGGCTACACCTTC. Its protein is CASRALSVIYGYTF.

The chain recombines TRBV6-2 or TRBV6-3 with TRBJ2-2, with D perhaps TRBD2 (6 bases). V was trimmed by 1 base and J by 8 bases, leaving 14 bases between them. Germline lookup yields CDR1 MNHEY and CDR2 SVGEGT. The CDR3 is made up of 15 amino acids. CDR3 DNA: TGTGCCAGCAGTTACTTCGGGGGACTTTCAGGGGAGCTGTTTTTT. This translates into CASSYFGGLSGELFF.

The chain employs TRBV6-5 and TRBJ1-5, with a possible D match to TRBD1 (5 bases). Germline V lookup: CDR1 MNHEY, CDR2 SVGAGI. V lost 0 bases and J lost 6, with 12 bases in between. The CDR3 runs to 15 residues. The CDR3 sequence is CASSYSRGSGQPQHF. CDR3 nucleotides: TGTGCCAGCAGTTACTCTCGGGGCTCGGGTCAGCCCCAGCATTTT.

J is TRBJ1-5 and V is TRBV18; no firm D call. V was pared by 0 bases and J by 3 bases, with 12 bases between. Germline V gene lookup returns CDR1 KGHSH and CDR2 LQKENI. The CDR3 sequence is 16 residues long. The CDR3 bases are TGTGCCAGCTCACCACCGGGTGTAAAGGACAATCAGCCCCAGCATTTT. Translation gives CASSPPGVKDNQPQHF.

This chain links TRBV6-5 with TRBJ1-4, with a possible D match to TRBD1 (5 bases). In germline, CDR1 is MNHEY, CDR2 SVGAGI. The CDR3 loop spans 15 amino acids. V lost 0 bases, J lost 4 bases, and 9 bases lay in between. This chain's CDR3 is CASSYSTGGNEKLFF. Written as DNA, the CDR3 is TGTGCCAGCAGTTACTCGACTGGGGGTAATGAAAAACTGTTTTTT.

The J gene is TRBJ1-6, the V gene TRBV9, with a tentative D call TRBD1 (5 bases). This CDR3 has 14 amino acids. Germline V lookup: CDR1 SGDLS, CDR2 YYNGEE. The V gene lost 0 bases and the J gene lost 8 bases, with 9 bases spanning the gap. The CDR3 nucleotides are TGTGCCAGCAGCGTAGGAGGGGTGGATTCACCCCTCCACTTT. Translation gives CASSVGGVDSPLHF. The full variable domain, in which reference TRBV9 and TRBJ1-6 provide the parts outside the CDR3, is DSGVTQTPKHLITATGQRVTLRCSPRSGDLSVYWYQQSLDQGLQFLIQYYNGEERAKGNILERFSAQQFPDLHSELNLSSLELGDSALYFCASSVGGVDSPLHFGNGTRLTVT.

The genes are TRBV27 and TRBJ2-7, with 8 bases identical to TRBD1. With 3 bases clipped from V and 8 bases from J, the junction kept 9 bases outside the gene matches. CDR1 MNHEY and CDR2 SMNVEV come from the germline V gene (reference sequence). The length of the CDR3 is 14 residues. CDR3 sequence reads: CASSFGQGARKQYF. The CDR3 nucleotides are TGTGCCAGCAGTTTCGGACAGGGTGCTAGGAAGCAGTACTTC.

The chain recombines TRBV18 with TRBJ2-1; D gene unclear. Trimming removed 6 bases from V and 8 bases from J, with 14 bases in between. This CDR3 is built from 13 residues. Germline V gene lookup returns CDR1 KGHSH and CDR2 LQKENI. DNA of the CDR3: TGTGCCAGCTCTCATCCGTCGATCCATGAGCAGTTCTTC. Protein sequence: CASSHPSIHEQFF.

V is TRBV11-2 and J is TRBJ2-4; D not certain. The CDR3 runs to 18 residues. Germline V gene sequence: CDR1 SGHAT, CDR2 FQNNGV. Trimming removed 1 base at V and 0 bases at J, with 16 bases between. The CDR3 nucleotides read TGTGCCAGCAGCTTAGCTAGTGGCTACCTACTAGCCAAAAACATTCAGTACTTC. It yields the protein CASSLASGYLLAKNIQYF.

The CDR3 loop reads CASSERFQGYSGNTIYF. CDR3 DNA sequence: TGTGCCAGCAGTGAAAGGTTCCAGGGTTACTCTGGAAACACCATATATTTT. The chain recombines TRBV6-1 with TRBJ1-3, with D maybe TRBD1 (5 bases). The CDR3 loop spans 17 amino acids. Deletions cut 2 bases from V and 0 bases from J, with 14 bases between. CDR1 MNHNS and CDR2 SASEGT come from the germline V gene.

CDR3 sequence reads: CASSFETGIYEQYF. CDR3 nucleotide sequence: TGTGCCAGCTCATTCGAGACAGGGATCTACGAGCAGTACTTC. This chain uses TRBV6-5 with TRBJ2-7, with 7 bases lining up with TRBD1. V lost 8 bases, J lost 3 bases, and 10 bases stayed unmatched. From germline, CDR1 is MNHEY and CDR2 SVGAGI. The CDR3 runs 14 residues.

The chain employs TRBV6-2 or TRBV6-3 and TRBJ1-4; D unresolved. The CDR3 is 12 residues long. Germline values: CDR1 MNHEY, CDR2 SVGEGT. The V end was cut by 5 bases, the J end by 8 bases, with 9 bases between. The CDR3 coding sequence is TGTGCCAGCAGTCCCGCTGACGAAAAACTGTTTTTT. Translation gives CASSPADEKLFF.

V gene TRBV6-2 or TRBV6-3 combines with J gene TRBJ2-2; tentatively, D is TRBD1 or TRBD2 (5 bases each). The CDR3 totals 17 residues. Germline loops: CDR1 MNHEY, CDR2 SVGEGT. V was clipped by 5 bases and J by 3 bases, with 19 bases between them. The CDR3 reads CASSPQRRDGYTGELFF. Written as DNA, the CDR3 is TGTGCCAGCAGTCCACAAAGAAGGGACGGATACACCGGGGAGCTGTTTTTT.

The chain carries TRBV2 and TRBJ1-6, with TRBD1 matching over 11 bases. Looked up from germline, CDR1 is SNHLY and CDR2 is FYNNEI. The CDR3 extends over 15 amino acids. J lost 9 bases, V lost 5 bases, and 6 bases had no gene match. The CDR3 is CASSWTGGVSSPLHF. In nucleotides, the CDR3 is TGTGCCAGCAGTTGGACAGGGGGCGTAAGTTCACCCCTCCACTTT.

The rearrangement links TRBV20-1 to TRBJ2-1, with 10 positions matching TRBD2. CDR1 and CDR2 from the germline V gene are DFQATT and SNEGSKA (reference sequence). The junction had 8 bases not matched to a gene; V was cut back by 6 bases and J by 6 bases. The CDR3 spans 14 residues. This chain's CDR3 is CSASRTSGSNEQFF. The CDR3 DNA reads TGCAGTGCCAGTCGGACTAGCGGTTCCAATGAGCAGTTCTTC.

The gene calls are TRBV4-3 and TRBJ2-6; D is ambiguous. V dropped 0 bases and J dropped 0 bases, with 3 bases sitting between them. CDR3 size: 15 residues. Looked up from germline, CDR1 is LGHNA and CDR2 is YSLEER. CDR3 coding DNA: TGCGCCAGCAGCCAAGAGTCCTCTGGGGCCAACGTCCTGACTTTC. Translated, it gives CASSQESSGANVLTF.

This rearrangement joins TRBV19 to TRBJ1-5; D is unclear. This CDR3 contains 13 residues. Trimming cost V 11 bases and J 4 bases, with 15 bases left between them. Per germline, CDR1 LNHDA and CDR2 SQIVND (reference sequence). Here the CDR3 DNA reads TGTGCCGCTCATGACGGGCGAAATCAGCCCCAGCATTTT. It yields the protein CAAHDGRNQPQHF.